The entry below describes one TCR beta chain. Its antigen is unknown. Germline V lookup: CDR1 SGHNT, CDR2 YYREEE (reference sequence). This CDR3 has 14 amino acids. The ends lost 4 bases at V and 3 bases at J; junction bases unmatched: 4. The data are from a study of cytomegalovirus exposure and HLA in healthy donors. Study observations and caveats: Later analysis showed most CMV-associated TCR beta chains appearing HLA-restricted.

This PCR relied on a set of 60 Vbeta primers and 13 Jbeta primers. This table comes from immunoSEQ multiplex PCR, and its TCRdb copy is limited to in-frame clones, with some not included. The table shows 100,000 or so clones, with around 76% occurring only once. J is TRBJ2-5 and V is TRBV5-4; the match to TRBD1 covers 9 bases. Sequencing input: PBMCs. The sequence derives from a man in his forties in good health and CMV-seropositive. The CDR3 region has the DNA TGTGCCAGCAGCCCATGGACAGGGGAAGAGACCCAGTACTTC. It yields the protein CASSPWTGEETQYF.